This TCR beta chain appears in the sequencing data of a study of post-analysis software for immune sequencing data. Whole-study results and caveats: Clustering by F measure revealed strong co-clustering among samples prepared together in one batch. Significantly lower normalized Chao1 diversity was found in patients with multiple sclerosis relative to controls. Roughly 5 TRBV segments (TRBV5-6, TRBV5-1 and TRBV20-1 among them) occurred more frequently in patients than in controls.

Worth noting for this clonotype: Its matching antigen is unknown.

Incorporated into the TCR beta cDNA libraries were unique molecular identifiers, which served to reduce PCR and sequencing biases. cDNA molecules numbering roughly 0.5 million came from around 0.96 to 9.9 million T cells. From the PCR reads, TCRdb called clonotypes with MiXCR, one entry per CDR3 protein. In the table there are approximately 630,000 distinct CDR3 sequences, 55% to 60% of which are singletons. J gave up 7 bases and V 8 bases, and 8 bases lay outside the gene matches. CDR1 and CDR2 from the germline V gene are SGHAT and FQNNGV. The CDR3 spans 13 residues. The genes are TRBV11-2 and TRBJ1-1; 9 nucleotides line up with TRBD1. This sequence was found in a girl aged 2 to 10 with multiple sclerosis. The sample comprised blood. The CDR3 sequence: CASGRDRDVEAFF. CDR3 in DNA: TGTGCCAGCGGCCGGGACAGGGACGTTGAAGCTTTCTTT.